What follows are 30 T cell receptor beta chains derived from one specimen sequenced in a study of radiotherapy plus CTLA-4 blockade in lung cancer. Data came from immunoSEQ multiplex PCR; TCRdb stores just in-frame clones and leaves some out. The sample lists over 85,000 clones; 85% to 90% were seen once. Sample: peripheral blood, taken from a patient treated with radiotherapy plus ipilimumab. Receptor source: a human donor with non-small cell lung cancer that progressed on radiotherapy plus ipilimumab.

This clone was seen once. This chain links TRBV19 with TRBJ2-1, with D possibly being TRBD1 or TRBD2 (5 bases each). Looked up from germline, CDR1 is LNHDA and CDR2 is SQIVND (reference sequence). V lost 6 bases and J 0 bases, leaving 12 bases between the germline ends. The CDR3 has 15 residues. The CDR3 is CASSYGASSYNEQFF. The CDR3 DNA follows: TGTGCCAGTAGCTACGGGGCGAGCTCCTACAATGAGCAGTTCTTC.

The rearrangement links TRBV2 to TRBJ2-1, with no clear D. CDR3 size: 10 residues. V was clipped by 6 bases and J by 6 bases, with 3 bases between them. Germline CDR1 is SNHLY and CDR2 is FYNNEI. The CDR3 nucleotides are TGTGCCAGCAGAGGCAATGAGCAGTTCTTC. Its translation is CASRGNEQFF. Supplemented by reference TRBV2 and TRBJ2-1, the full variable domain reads EPEVTQTPSHQVTQMGQEVILRCVPISNHLYFYWYRQILGQKVEFLVSFYNNEISEKSEIFDDQFSVERPDGSNFTLKIRSTKLEDSAMYFCASRGNEQFFGPGTRLTVL.

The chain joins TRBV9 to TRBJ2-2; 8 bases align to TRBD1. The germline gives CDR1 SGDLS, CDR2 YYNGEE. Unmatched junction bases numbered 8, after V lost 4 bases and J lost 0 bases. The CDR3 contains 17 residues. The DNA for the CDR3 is TGTGCCAGCAGCCCTAGATCGGGACAGGCGAACACCGGGGAGCTGTTTTTT. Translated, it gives CASSPRSGQANTGELFF.

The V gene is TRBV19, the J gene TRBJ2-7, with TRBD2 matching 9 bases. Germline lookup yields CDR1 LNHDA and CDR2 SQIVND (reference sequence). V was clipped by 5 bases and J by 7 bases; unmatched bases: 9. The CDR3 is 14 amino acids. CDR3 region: CASSWTSADGEQYF. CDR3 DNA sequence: TGTGCCAGTAGTTGGACTAGCGCTGATGGGGAGCAGTACTTC.

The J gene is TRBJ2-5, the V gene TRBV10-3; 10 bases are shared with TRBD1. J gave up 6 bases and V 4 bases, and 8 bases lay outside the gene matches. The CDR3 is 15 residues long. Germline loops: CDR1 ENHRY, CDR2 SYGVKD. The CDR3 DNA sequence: TGTGCCATCAGTGCGGGGGGACAGGGGACCCAGACCCAGTACTTC. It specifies CAISAGGQGTQTQYF.

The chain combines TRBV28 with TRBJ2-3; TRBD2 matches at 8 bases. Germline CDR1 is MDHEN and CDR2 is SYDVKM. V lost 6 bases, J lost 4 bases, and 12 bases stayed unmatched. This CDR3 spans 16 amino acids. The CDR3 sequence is CASSPLSGKVPDTQYF. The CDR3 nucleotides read TGTGCCAGCAGCCCTCTTAGCGGGAAGGTTCCAGATACGCAGTATTTT. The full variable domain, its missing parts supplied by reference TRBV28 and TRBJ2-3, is DVKVTQSSRYLVKRTGEKVFLECVQDMDHENMFWYRQDPGLGLRLIYFSYDVKMKEKGDIPEGYSVSREKKERFSLILESASTNQTSMYLCASSPLSGKVPDTQYFGPGTRLTVL.

The CDR3: CARSPPGANEKLFF. The CDR3, as DNA: TGTGCCAGAAGCCCACCTGGGGCGAATGAAAAACTGTTTTTT. The rearrangement uses TRBV5-3 and TRBJ1-4, with D perhaps TRBD1 (5 bases). TRBV5-3 is treated as an ORF (open reading frame) with a function not yet certain. Trimming stripped 4 bases from V and 5 bases from J, with 12 bases between. This CDR3 is built from 14 residues.

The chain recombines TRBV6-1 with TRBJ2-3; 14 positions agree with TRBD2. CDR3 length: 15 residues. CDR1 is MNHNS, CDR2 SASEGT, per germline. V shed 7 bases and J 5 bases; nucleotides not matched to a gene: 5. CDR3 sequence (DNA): TGTGCCAGCAACAAGGGACTAGCGGGAGTAGATACGCAGTATTTT. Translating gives CASNKGLAGVDTQYF.

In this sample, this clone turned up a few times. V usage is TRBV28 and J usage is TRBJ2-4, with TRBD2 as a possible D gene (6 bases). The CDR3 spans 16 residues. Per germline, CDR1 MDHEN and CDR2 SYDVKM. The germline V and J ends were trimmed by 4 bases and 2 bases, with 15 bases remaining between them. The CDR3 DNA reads TGTGCCAGCAGTTCCCCACGACTAGATTCCAAAAACATTCAGTACTTC. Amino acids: CASSSPRLDSKNIQYF.

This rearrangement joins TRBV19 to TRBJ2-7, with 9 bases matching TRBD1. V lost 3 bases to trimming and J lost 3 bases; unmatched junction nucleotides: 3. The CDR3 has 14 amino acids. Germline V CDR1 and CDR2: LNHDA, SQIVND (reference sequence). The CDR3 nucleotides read TGTGCCAGTAGTATCACGACAGGGGGCTACGAGCAGTACTTC. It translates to CASSITTGGYEQYF.

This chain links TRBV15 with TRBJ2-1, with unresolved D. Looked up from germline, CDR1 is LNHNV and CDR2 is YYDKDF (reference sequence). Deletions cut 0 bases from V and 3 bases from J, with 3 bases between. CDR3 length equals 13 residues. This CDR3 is CATSREDYNEQFF. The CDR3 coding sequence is TGTGCCACCAGCAGAGAGGACTACAATGAGCAGTTCTTC.

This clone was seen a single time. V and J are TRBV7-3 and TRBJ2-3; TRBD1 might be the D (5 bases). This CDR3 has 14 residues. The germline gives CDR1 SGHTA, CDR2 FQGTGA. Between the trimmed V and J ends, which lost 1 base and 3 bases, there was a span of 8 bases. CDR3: CASSLSQGTDTQYF. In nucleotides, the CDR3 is TGTGCCAGCAGCTTAAGTCAGGGAACAGATACGCAGTATTTT.

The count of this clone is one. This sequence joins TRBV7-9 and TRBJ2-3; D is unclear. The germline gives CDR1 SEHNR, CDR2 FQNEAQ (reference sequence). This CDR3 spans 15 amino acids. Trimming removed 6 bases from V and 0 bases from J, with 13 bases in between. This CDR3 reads CASRGGRTSTDTQYF. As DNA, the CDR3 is TGTGCCAGCAGGGGCGGACGCACTAGCACAGATACGCAGTATTTT.

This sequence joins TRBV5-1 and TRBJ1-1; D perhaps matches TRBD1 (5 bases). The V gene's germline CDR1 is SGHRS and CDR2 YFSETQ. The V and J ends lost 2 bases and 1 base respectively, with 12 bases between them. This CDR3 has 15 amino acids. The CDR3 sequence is CASSLQIQENTEAFF. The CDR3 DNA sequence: TGCGCCAGCAGCTTACAGATACAGGAGAACACTGAAGCTTTCTTT.

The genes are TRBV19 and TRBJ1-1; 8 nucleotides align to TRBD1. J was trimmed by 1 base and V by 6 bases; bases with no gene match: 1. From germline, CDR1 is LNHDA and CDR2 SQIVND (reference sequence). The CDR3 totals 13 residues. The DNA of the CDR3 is TGTGCCAGTAGAGGACAGGGGAACACTGAAGCTTTCTTT. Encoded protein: CASRGQGNTEAFF. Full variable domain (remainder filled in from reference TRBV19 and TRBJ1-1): DGGITQSPKYLFRKEGQNVTLSCEQNLNHDAMYWYRQDPGQGLRLIYYSQIVNDFQKGDIAEGYSVSREKKESFPLTVTSAQKNPTAFYLCASRGQGNTEAFFGQGTRLTVV.

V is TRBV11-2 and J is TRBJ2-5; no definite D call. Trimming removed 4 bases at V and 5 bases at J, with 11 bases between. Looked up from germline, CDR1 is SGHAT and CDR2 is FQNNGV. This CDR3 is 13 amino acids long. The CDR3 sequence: CASSSPLGETQYF. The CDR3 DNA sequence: TGTGCCAGCAGCTCCCCCTTGGGGGAGACCCAGTACTTC.

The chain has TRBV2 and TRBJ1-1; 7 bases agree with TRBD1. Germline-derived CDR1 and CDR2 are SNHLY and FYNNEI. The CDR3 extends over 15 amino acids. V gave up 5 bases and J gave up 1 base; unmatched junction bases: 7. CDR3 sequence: CASSSRQGPNTEAFF. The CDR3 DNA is TGTGCCAGCAGTTCGCGACAGGGTCCGAACACTGAAGCTTTCTTT.

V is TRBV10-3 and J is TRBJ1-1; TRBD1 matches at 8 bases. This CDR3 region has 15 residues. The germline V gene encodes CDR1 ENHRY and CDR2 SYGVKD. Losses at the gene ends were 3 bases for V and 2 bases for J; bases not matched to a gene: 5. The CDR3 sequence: CAISENRGENTEAFF. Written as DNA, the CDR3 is TGTGCCATCAGTGAAAACAGGGGGGAAAACACTGAAGCTTTCTTT.

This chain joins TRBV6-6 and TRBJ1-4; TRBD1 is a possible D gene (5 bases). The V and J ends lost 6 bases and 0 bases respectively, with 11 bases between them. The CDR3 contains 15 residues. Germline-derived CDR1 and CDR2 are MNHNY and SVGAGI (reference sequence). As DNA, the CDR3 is TGTGCCAGCAGACCGAGACAGTCAACTAATGAAAAACTGTTTTTT. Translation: CASRPRQSTNEKLFF.

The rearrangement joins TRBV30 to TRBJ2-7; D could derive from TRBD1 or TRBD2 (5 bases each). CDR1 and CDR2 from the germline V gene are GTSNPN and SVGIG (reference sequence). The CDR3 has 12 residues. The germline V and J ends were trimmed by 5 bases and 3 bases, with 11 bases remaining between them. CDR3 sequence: CAWGRGGYEQYF. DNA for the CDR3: TGTGCCTGGGGCCGTGGGGGCTACGAGCAGTACTTC. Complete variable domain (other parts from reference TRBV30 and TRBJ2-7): SQTIHQWPATLVQPVGSPLSLECTVEGTSNPNLYWYRQAAGRGLQLLFYSVGIGQISSEVPQNLSASRPQDRQFILSSKKLLLSDSGFYLCAWGRGGYEQYFGPGTRLTVT.

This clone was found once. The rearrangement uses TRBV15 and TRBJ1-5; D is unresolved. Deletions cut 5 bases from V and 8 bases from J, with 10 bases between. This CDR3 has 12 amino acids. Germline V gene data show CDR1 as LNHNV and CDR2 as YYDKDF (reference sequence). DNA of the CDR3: TGTGCCACCAGCCGGCCATTTGAGCCCCAGCATTTT. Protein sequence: CATSRPFEPQHF.

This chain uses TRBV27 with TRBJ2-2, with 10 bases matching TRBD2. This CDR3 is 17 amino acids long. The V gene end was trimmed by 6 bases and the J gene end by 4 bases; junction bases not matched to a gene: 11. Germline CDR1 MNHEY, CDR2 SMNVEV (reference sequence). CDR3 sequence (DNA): TGTGCCAGCAGCTCCCGCCGCGGACTAGCGGCCACCGGGGAGCTGTTTTTT. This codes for CASSSRRGLAATGELFF.

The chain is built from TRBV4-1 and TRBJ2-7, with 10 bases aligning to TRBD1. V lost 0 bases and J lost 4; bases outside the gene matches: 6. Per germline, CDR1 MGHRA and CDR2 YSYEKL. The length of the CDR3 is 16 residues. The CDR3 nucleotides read TGCGCCAGCAGCCAAGATGGTGGGACAGGGGCTTACGAGCAGTACTTC. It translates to CASSQDGGTGAYEQYF.

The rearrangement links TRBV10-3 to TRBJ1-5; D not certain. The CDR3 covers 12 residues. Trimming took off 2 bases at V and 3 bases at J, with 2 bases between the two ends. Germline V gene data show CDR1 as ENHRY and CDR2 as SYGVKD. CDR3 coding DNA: TGTGCCATCAGTGAGGTCAATCAGCCCCAGCATTTT. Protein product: CAISEVNQPQHF.

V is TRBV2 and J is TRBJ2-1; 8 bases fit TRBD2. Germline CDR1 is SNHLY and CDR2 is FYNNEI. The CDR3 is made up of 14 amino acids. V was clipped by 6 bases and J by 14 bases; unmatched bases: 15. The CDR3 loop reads CASRRTPGGPGEFF. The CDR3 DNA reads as TGTGCCAGCAGGAGGACGCCGGGGGGGCCGGGAGAGTTCTTC.

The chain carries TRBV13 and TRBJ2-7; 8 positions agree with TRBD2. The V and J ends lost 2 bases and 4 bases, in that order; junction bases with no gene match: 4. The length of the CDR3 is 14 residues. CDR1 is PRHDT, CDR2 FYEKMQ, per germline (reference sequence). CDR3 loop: CASSLWGTSYEQYF. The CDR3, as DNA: TGTGCCAGCAGCTTATGGGGGACTAGTTACGAGCAGTACTTC.

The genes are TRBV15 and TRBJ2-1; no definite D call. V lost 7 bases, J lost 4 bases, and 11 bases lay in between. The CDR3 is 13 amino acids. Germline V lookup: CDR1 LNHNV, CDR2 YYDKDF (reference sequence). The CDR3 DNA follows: TGTGCCACCACCCAAAACCCTTACAATGAGCAGTTCTTC. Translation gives CATTQNPYNEQFF.

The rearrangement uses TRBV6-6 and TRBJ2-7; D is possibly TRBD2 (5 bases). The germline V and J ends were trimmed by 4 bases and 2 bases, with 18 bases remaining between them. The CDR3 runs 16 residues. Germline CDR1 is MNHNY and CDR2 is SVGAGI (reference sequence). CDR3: CASSSTGLAPTYEQYF. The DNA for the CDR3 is TGTGCCAGCAGTTCCACCGGACTGGCCCCGACCTACGAGCAGTACTTC.

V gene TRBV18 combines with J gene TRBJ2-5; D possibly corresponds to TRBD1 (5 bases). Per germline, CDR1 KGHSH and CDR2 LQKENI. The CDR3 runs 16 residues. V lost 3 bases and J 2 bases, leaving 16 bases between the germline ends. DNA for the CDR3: TGTGCCAGCTCACCCGTGCAGGGAATAATACAAGAGACCCAGTACTTC. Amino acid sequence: CASSPVQGIIQETQYF.

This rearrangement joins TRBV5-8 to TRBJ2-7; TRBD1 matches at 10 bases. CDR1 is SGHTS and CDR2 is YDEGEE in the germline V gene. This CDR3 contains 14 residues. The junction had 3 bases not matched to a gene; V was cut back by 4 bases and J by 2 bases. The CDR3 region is CASSPGTGAYEQYF. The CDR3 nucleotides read TGTGCCAGCAGCCCCGGGACAGGGGCCTACGAGCAGTACTTC.